This T cell receptor (beta chain) emerged from a study of blood T cell repertoires in COVID-19. This clone was counted only a few times. Assay: immunoSEQ multiplex PCR; the TCRdb copy retains only in-frame clones and omits some. This sample has a few hundred thousand clones, with roughly 80% found just once. CDR1 and CDR2 from the germline V gene are MNHEY and SMNVEV (reference sequence). V lost 2 bases, J lost 7 bases, and 14 bases stayed unmatched. The CDR3 extends over 18 amino acids. The sample taken for sequencing was peripheral blood. This sequence joins TRBV27 and TRBJ2-1; 10 nucleotides agree with TRBD1. This TCR came from a woman aged 80 or over with acute or convalescent COVID-19. The CDR3 DNA reads as TGTGCCAGCAGTTTAAAGCGAGCCACGGACAGGGGGTATAATGAGCAGTTCTTC. This sequence encodes CASSLKRATDRGYNEQFF.